Listed here are 32 T cell receptor beta chains from one sample, sequenced in a study of OX40 agonist ivuxolimab in advanced cancers. The repertoire was sequenced with immunoSEQ multiplex PCR; TCRdb's copy has only in-frame clones and lacks some. The sample has approximately 76,000 clones, about 92% seen once; the top ten hold roughly a tenth. The sample in question was CD4+ or CD8+ T cells sorted from blood, obtained in a trial of the OX40 agonist ivuxolimab. The receptor set was obtained from an adult with an advanced solid tumor such as melanoma, head and neck, liver or kidney cancer.

This chain links TRBV5-6 with TRBJ2-5; D is unresolved. Looked up from germline, CDR1 is SGHDT and CDR2 is YYEEEE. The CDR3 has 13 amino acids. The V and J ends lost 0 bases and 3 bases respectively, with 6 bases between them. CDR3 bases: TGTGCCAGCAGCTTGGTGGCAGAAGAGACCCAGTACTTC. It specifies CASSLVAEETQYF. The full variable domain, with the rest looked up from reference TRBV5-6 and TRBJ2-5, is DAGVTQSPTHLIKTRGQQVTLRCSPKSGHDTVSWYQQALGQGPQFIFQYYEEEERQRGNFPDRFSGHQFPNYSSELNVNALLLGDSALYLCASSLVAEETQYFGPGTRLLVL.

V gene TRBV2 combines with J gene TRBJ2-1, with 9 nucleotides matching TRBD2. Germline loops: CDR1 SNHLY, CDR2 FYNNEI. The CDR3 has 15 residues. J was trimmed by 1 base and V by 8 bases; bases with no gene match: 6. The CDR3 coding sequence is TGTGCCAGCGGAGGAGCGGGGGGATCCTACAATGAGCAGTTCTTC. Its protein product is CASGGAGGSYNEQFF. The full variable domain, completed using reference TRBV2 and TRBJ2-1, is EPEVTQTPSHQVTQMGQEVILRCVPISNHLYFYWYRQILGQKVEFLVSFYNNEISEKSEIFDDQFSVERPDGSNFTLKIRSTKLEDSAMYFCASGGAGGSYNEQFFGPGTRLTVL.

V and J are TRBV5-1 and TRBJ1-4; the match to TRBD1 covers 7 bases. The CDR3 consists of 15 residues. After removal of 0 bases from V and 7 bases from J, the junction contained 6 bases not matched to a gene. Per the germline V gene, CDR1 is SGHRS and CDR2 is YFSETQ. The CDR3 DNA reads as TGCGCCAGCAGCTTGGGAGGGGGCGGCATTGAAAAACTGTTTTTT. This translates into CASSLGGGGIEKLFF.

The chain is built from TRBV7-2 and TRBJ2-7; D unclear. The CDR3 spans 12 residues. V was trimmed by 5 bases and J by 3 bases, leaving 8 bases between them. In germline, CDR1 is SGHTA, CDR2 FQGNSA. The CDR3 loop is CASSRENYEQYF. CDR3 DNA sequence: TGTGCCAGCAGCCGCGAGAACTACGAGCAGTACTTC.

The chain links TRBV11-2 to TRBJ1-2, with 11 bases matching TRBD1. The CDR3 length is 14 residues. V shed 3 bases, J shed 8 bases, and the junction held 5 bases outside the gene matches. Per germline, CDR1 SGHAT and CDR2 FQNNGV. DNA of the CDR3: TGTGCCAGCAGCTTGGGACAGGGGGTTTTGGGCTACACCTTC. The encoded protein is CASSLGQGVLGYTF.

This chain uses TRBV14 with TRBJ2-7; the D is unclear. CDR1 is SGHDN and CDR2 is FVKESK in the germline V gene. The CDR3 covers 17 residues. The V gene lost 1 base and the J gene lost 1 base, with 17 bases spanning the gap. The CDR3 reads CASSQVPSTILSYEQYF. CDR3 DNA sequence: TGTGCCAGCAGCCAAGTACCCAGCACGATCCTTTCCTACGAGCAGTACTTC.

The V and J genes are TRBV10-1 and TRBJ1-5, with 8 positions matching TRBD1. The CDR3 covers 16 residues. V lost 6 bases and J lost 0; bases outside the gene matches: 7. CDR1 is WNHNN, CDR2 SYGVQD, per germline (reference sequence). CDR3 coding DNA: TGCGCCAGCAGGGACAGGGAAATCTATAGCAATCAGCCCCAGCATTTT. This codes for CASRDREIYSNQPQHF.

V usage is TRBV7-9 and J usage is TRBJ2-7, with D possibly TRBD2 on 5 matching bases. CDR1 SEHNR and CDR2 FQNEAQ come from the germline V gene (reference sequence). The CDR3 totals 13 residues. Trimming pared 4 bases from V and 3 bases from J, leaving 10 bases between. The CDR3 bases are TGTGCCAGCAGCTCTCGGGAAAACTACGAGCAGTACTTC. It is translated as CASSSRENYEQYF.

The genes are TRBV7-8 and TRBJ2-5; 9 bases line up with TRBD2. Germline V lookup: CDR1 SGHVS, CDR2 FQNEAQ. The CDR3 is 14 amino acids. The J segment lost 5 bases and the V segment lost 7 bases, leaving 8 bases of the junction unmatched. CDR3 in amino acids: CASTPSAGGETQYF. The CDR3 region has the DNA TGTGCCAGCACCCCCTCGGCGGGAGGGGAGACCCAGTACTTC.

V and J are TRBV4-2 and TRBJ2-1; 10 bases map to TRBD2. This CDR3 region has 17 residues. The junction had 6 bases not matched to a gene; V was cut back by 1 base and J by 3 bases. Germline loops: CDR1 LGHNA, CDR2 YNFKEQ. This CDR3 is CASSQGVAGGVYNEQFF. DNA of the CDR3: TGTGCCAGCAGCCAAGGGGTAGCGGGGGGAGTCTACAATGAGCAGTTCTTC.

V gene TRBV9 combines with J gene TRBJ1-2, with a possible D match to TRBD1 (6 bases). Germline CDR1 SGDLS, CDR2 YYNGEE. Between the trimmed V and J ends, which lost 3 bases and 0 bases, there was a span of 24 bases. This CDR3 has 19 residues. DNA for the CDR3: TGTGCCAGCAGCGACCCCCGGGGGGGTAGGGGGGTAGCTAACTATGGCTACACCTTC. This gives the protein CASSDPRGGRGVANYGYTF.

The rearrangement links TRBV11-2 to TRBJ2-6; D could derive from TRBD1 or TRBD2 (7 bases each). CDR3 size: 15 residues. Germline CDR1 and CDR2: SGHAT and FQNNGV. The germline V and J ends were trimmed by 7 bases and 0 bases, with 10 bases remaining between them. CDR3 region: CASTGGASGANVLTF. The DNA for the CDR3 is TGTGCCAGCACAGGGGGGGCCTCTGGGGCCAACGTCCTGACTTTC.

The chain combines TRBV27 with TRBJ2-3; the match to TRBD2 covers 14 bases. This CDR3 region has 15 residues. The junction had 1 base not matched to a gene; V was cut back by 7 bases and J by 1 base. CDR1 and CDR2 (germline): MNHEY, SMNVEV (reference sequence). CDR3 coding DNA: TGTGCCAGCACGGGACTAGCGGGGGGCACAGATACGCAGTATTTT. The encoded protein is CASTGLAGGTDTQYF.

There are a few counts of this clone. This rearrangement joins TRBV19 to TRBJ2-7; weak D call: TRBD2 (5 bases). The CDR3 consists of 13 residues. Germline lookup yields CDR1 LNHDA and CDR2 SQIVND (reference sequence). The V end was cut by 5 bases, the J end by 3 bases, with 11 bases between. CDR3 DNA sequence: TGTGCCAGTAGTCTCCTGGGGAGCTACGAGCAGTACTTC. It codes for CASSLLGSYEQYF.

The V and J genes are TRBV5-4 and TRBJ1-1; D is undetermined. The CDR3 is 15 amino acids. The germline V and J ends were trimmed by 0 bases and 4 bases, with 13 bases remaining between them. CDR1 and CDR2 from the germline V gene are SGHNT and YYREEE (reference sequence). DNA for the CDR3: TGTGCCAGCAGCTTGGATCTTGGAGAAGGCACTGAAGCTTTCTTT. Protein: CASSLDLGEGTEAFF.

The rearrangement links TRBV29-1 to TRBJ2-2; maybe TRBD2 (5 bases). The CDR3 has 13 amino acids. V lost 7 bases, J lost 0 bases, and 9 bases lay in between. In germline, CDR1 is SQVTM, CDR2 ANQGSEA. The CDR3 loop reads CSAGITNTGELFF. The CDR3 coding sequence is TGCAGCGCGGGAATTACGAACACCGGGGAGCTGTTTTTT.

V gene TRBV27 combines with J gene TRBJ2-7, with a tentative D call TRBD1 (6 bases). The CDR3 consists of 14 residues. V was clipped by 1 base and J by 5 bases, with 12 bases between them. CDR1 is MNHEY, CDR2 SMNVEV, per germline (reference sequence). The CDR3 DNA sequence: TGTGCCAGCAGTTTATTGGGGGCTATAAACGAGCAGTACTTC. Translating it yields CASSLLGAINEQYF.

The V call is TRBV6-1, the J call TRBJ1-5; TRBD1 is a possible D gene (6 bases). This CDR3 spans 15 amino acids. The germline CDR1 and CDR2 sequences are MNHNS and SASEGT. Trimming took 6 bases from V and 3 from J, leaving 15 bases between them. The CDR3 region is CASRQMDSPNQPQHF. The CDR3 DNA is TGTGCCAGCAGACAAATGGACAGTCCCAATCAGCCCCAGCATTTT.

The V and J genes are TRBV5-1 and TRBJ1-2; the D gene is possibly TRBD1 (5 bases). The CDR3 is 15 residues long. Trimming took off 0 bases at V and 6 bases at J, with 15 bases between the two ends. CDR1 and CDR2 (germline): SGHRS, YFSETQ. The CDR3 nucleotides read TGCGCCAGCAGCTTGGAAGGGGTAGGAGACCATGGCTACACCTTC. Its protein product is CASSLEGVGDHGYTF. The full variable domain, in which reference TRBV5-1 and TRBJ1-2 provide the parts outside the CDR3, is KAGVTQTPRYLIKTRGQQVTLSCSPISGHRSVSWYQQTPGQGLQFLFEYFSETQRNKGNFPGRFSGRQFSNSRSEMNVSTLELGDSALYLCASSLEGVGDHGYTFGSGTRLTVV.

This clone has only one observation. The chain links TRBV5-1 to TRBJ2-1, with 8 bases aligning to TRBD1. V was pared by 0 bases and J by 2 bases, with 1 base of the junction left unmatched. CDR3 length: 15 residues. From germline, CDR1 is SGHRS and CDR2 YFSETQ. CDR3 sequence (DNA): TGCGCCAGCAGCTTGGCGACAGGGGCCTACAATGAGCAGTTCTTC. Protein product: CASSLATGAYNEQFF.

This chain uses TRBV20-1 with TRBJ2-2; D uncertain. Germline V CDR1 and CDR2: DFQATT, SNEGSKA (reference sequence). V gave up 4 bases and J gave up 8 bases, with 8 bases separating them. The CDR3 extends over 11 amino acids. CDR3 in amino acids: CSAKWGGELFF. The CDR3 coding sequence is TGCAGTGCTAAATGGGGTGGGGAGCTGTTTTTT.

This chain connects TRBV27 to TRBJ1-1; D is undetermined. The CDR3 is made up of 13 amino acids. Trimming removed 6 bases from V and 1 base from J, with 9 bases in between. Germline V gene data show CDR1 as MNHEY and CDR2 as SMNVEV (reference sequence). The CDR3 reads CASRKFPNTEAFF. The CDR3, as DNA: TGTGCCAGCAGGAAATTTCCGAACACTGAAGCTTTCTTT.

This clone showed up just once. The V gene is TRBV19, the J gene TRBJ1-5; D is uncertain. V lost 3 bases and J lost 0, with 9 bases in between. The CDR3 sequence is 15 residues long. The germline V gene encodes CDR1 LNHDA and CDR2 SQIVND (reference sequence). CDR3 sequence: CASSIWATSNQPQHF. CDR3 nucleotides: TGTGCCAGTAGTATTTGGGCAACTAGCAATCAGCCCCAGCATTTT.

This chain uses TRBV2 with TRBJ2-5; D is ambiguous. Per the germline V gene, CDR1 is SNHLY and CDR2 is FYNNEI. Trimming shortened V by 3 bases and J by 5 bases, and 16 bases separated the two germline ends. The CDR3 has 15 amino acids. CDR3 nucleotide sequence: TGTGCCAGCAGTGAGGTTTCGGTAGGGTGGGAGACCCAGTACTTC. This gives the protein CASSEVSVGWETQYF.

The genes are TRBV11-2 and TRBJ1-1, with TRBD1 matching 9 bases. V gave up 5 bases and J gave up 1 base; unmatched junction bases: 11. CDR1 is SGHAT and CDR2 is FQNNGV in the germline V gene. This CDR3 comprises 17 residues. CDR3 protein: CASSDRPGTGSNTEAFF. CDR3 coding DNA: TGTGCCAGCAGCGACCGTCCCGGGACAGGGTCGAACACTGAAGCTTTCTTT.

The V and J genes are TRBV7-2 and TRBJ2-7; tentatively, D is TRBD1 or TRBD2 (6 bases each). Germline lookup yields CDR1 SGHTA and CDR2 FQGNSA. V was cut by 2 bases and J by 4 bases, with 12 bases left in between. The CDR3 loop spans 14 amino acids. The CDR3 nucleotides are TGTGCCAGCAGCTTATCACAGGGAGGTTACGAGCAGTACTTC. Translating it yields CASSLSQGGYEQYF.

The rearrangement joins TRBV27 to TRBJ2-2; tentative D call: TRBD1 (6 bases). The CDR3 is 14 residues long. Between the trimmed V and J ends, which lost 4 bases and 3 bases, there was a span of 9 bases. Germline CDR1 MNHEY, CDR2 SMNVEV (reference sequence). The CDR3: CASSWGLYTGELFF. As DNA, the CDR3 is TGTGCCAGCAGTTGGGGGCTTTACACCGGGGAGCTGTTTTTT.

CDR3 amino acids: CAWSALSPSNSNSPLHF. The CDR3 DNA reads as TGTGCCTGGAGTGCCCTATCCCCGAGTAATTCTAATTCACCCCTCCACTTT. V gene TRBV30 combines with J gene TRBJ1-6; D is uncertain. V was pared by 1 base and J by 6 bases, with 19 bases between. Per germline, CDR1 GTSNPN and CDR2 SVGIG (reference sequence). The CDR3 extends over 17 amino acids.

J is TRBJ2-3 and V is TRBV7-2, with TRBD1 identical over 8 bases. Germline V gene data show CDR1 as SGHTA and CDR2 as FQGNSA. The CDR3 has 17 residues. The V and J ends lost 1 base and 6 bases, in that order; junction bases with no gene match: 12. CDR3 coding DNA: TGTGCCAGCAGCTTAGTGGCTGCCGGGACAGGACGGGATACGCAGTATTTT. It codes for CASSLVAAGTGRDTQYF.

The chain couples TRBV6-6 to TRBJ1-1, with 10 bases fitting TRBD1. The CDR3 length is 14 residues. Germline CDR1 MNHNY, CDR2 SVGAGI (reference sequence). With V trimmed by 5 bases and J by 1 base, 1 base remained unmatched. The CDR3 DNA sequence: TGTGCCAGCAGTCGGGACAGGGGGAACACTGAAGCTTTCTTT. It specifies CASSRDRGNTEAFF.

The chain is built from TRBV6-5 and TRBJ2-1; the D call may be TRBD1 or TRBD2 (7 bases each). Looked up from germline, CDR1 is MNHEY and CDR2 is SVGAGI. This CDR3 is built from 15 residues. V was cut by 2 bases and J by 9 bases, with 17 bases left in between. This CDR3 is CASSYRGAGGGEQFF. Written as DNA, the CDR3 is TGTGCCAGCAGTTACCGGGGGGCAGGGGGTGGTGAGCAGTTCTTC.

The chain is built from TRBV5-6 and TRBJ1-5; D not certain. The V end lost 0 bases, the J end lost 5 bases, and 3 bases lay between the germline ends. This CDR3 comprises 12 residues. CDR1 SGHDT and CDR2 YYEEEE come from the germline V gene. CDR3 in DNA: TGTGCCAGCAGCTTGGCGGATCAGCCCCAGCATTTT. Protein sequence: CASSLADQPQHF.